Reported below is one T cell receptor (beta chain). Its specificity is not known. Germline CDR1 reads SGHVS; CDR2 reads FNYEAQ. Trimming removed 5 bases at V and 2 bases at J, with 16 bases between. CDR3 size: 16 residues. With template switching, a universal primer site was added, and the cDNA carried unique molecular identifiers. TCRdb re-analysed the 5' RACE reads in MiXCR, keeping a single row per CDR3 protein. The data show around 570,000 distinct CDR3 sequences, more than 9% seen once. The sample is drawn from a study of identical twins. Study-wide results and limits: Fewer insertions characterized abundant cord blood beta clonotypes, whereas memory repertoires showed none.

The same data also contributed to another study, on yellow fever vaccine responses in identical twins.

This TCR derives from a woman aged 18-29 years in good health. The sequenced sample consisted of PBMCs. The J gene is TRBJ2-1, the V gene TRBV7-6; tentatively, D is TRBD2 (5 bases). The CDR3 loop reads CASSHLEAVTYNEQFF. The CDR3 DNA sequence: TGTGCCAGCAGCCATCTGGAGGCGGTAACCTACAATGAGCAGTTCTTC.